These 20 T cell receptor beta chains were sequenced from one sample in a study of shared clonotypes between healthy human individuals. Using immunoSEQ multiplex PCR, the repertoire was profiled, and TCRdb retains in-frame clones only, with some absent. The sample lists a few million clones; just over 90% were seen once. Sample: naive CD4+ T cells sorted from blood. Described subset: CD45RA+ positively selected. All receptors come from a man younger than 35 in good health.

As regards this clone: The sample contains more than one DNA sequence encoding this CDR3. J is TRBJ1-5 and V is TRBV2; weak D call: TRBD1 (5 bases). The CDR3 is made up of 16 amino acids. CDR1 and CDR2 (germline): SNHLY, FYNNEI. Trimming took off 4 bases at V and 0 bases at J, with 13 bases between the two ends. The CDR3 DNA is TGTGCCAGCAGTGGGCAGGGTGGTAATAGCAATCAGCCCCAGCATTTT. Residues: CASSGQGGNSNQPQHF.

V usage is TRBV27 and J usage is TRBJ2-7, with 11 bases lining up with TRBD2. The V and J ends lost 0 bases and 5 bases, in that order; junction bases with no gene match: 15. Germline loops: CDR1 MNHEY, CDR2 SMNVEV (reference sequence). This CDR3 comprises 19 residues. The CDR3 spells CASSLSTSSGRLRWDEQYF. CDR3 coding DNA: TGTGCCAGCAGTTTATCGACTTCTAGCGGGAGGCTCCGTTGGGACGAGCAGTACTTC.

The CDR3: CASSQRGLAGGSSYNEQFF. CDR3 DNA sequence: TGTGCCAGCAGCCAGAGGGGACTAGCGGGGGGAAGCTCCTACAATGAGCAGTTCTTC. The chain recombines TRBV14 with TRBJ2-1; TRBD2 matches at 15 bases. V dropped 3 bases and J dropped 0; count of bases not matched to a gene: 6. The CDR3 is 19 amino acids. CDR1 is SGHDN and CDR2 is FVKESK in the germline V gene.

This rearrangement joins TRBV2 to TRBJ1-4; 9 nucleotides agree with TRBD1. The V gene's germline CDR1 is SNHLY and CDR2 FYNNEI. Trimming took 2 bases from V and 3 from J; bases not matched to a gene: 4. The CDR3 covers 16 residues. Written as DNA, the CDR3 is TGTGCCAGCAGTGAATGGGGGACAGGGCCTAATGAAAAACTGTTTTTT. Protein sequence: CASSEWGTGPNEKLFF.

CDR3 loop: CASSLLASSVNTGELFF. CDR3 bases: TGCGCCAGCAGCTTGTTGGCTAGCTCCGTGAACACCGGGGAGCTGTTTTTT. The chain has TRBV5-1 and TRBJ2-2; D possibly corresponds to TRBD2 (5 bases). Germline V lookup: CDR1 SGHRS, CDR2 YFSETQ. Trimming removed 1 base at V and 1 base at J, with 14 bases between. The CDR3 sequence is 17 residues long. The variable domain in full, with the rest retrieved from reference TRBV5-1 and TRBJ2-2, is KAGVTQTPRYLIKTRGQQVTLSCSPISGHRSVSWYQQTPGQGLQFLFEYFSETQRNKGNFPGRFSGRQFSNSRSEMNVSTLELGDSALYLCASSLLASSVNTGELFFGEGSRLTVL.

The CDR3 nucleotides are TGTGCCAGCAGCTTCGCGGGTTCTAACACTGAAGCTTTCTTT. It is translated as CASSFAGSNTEAFF. V gene TRBV7-2 combines with J gene TRBJ1-1; D unresolved. V gave up 3 bases and J gave up 2 bases, with 10 bases separating them. The CDR3 consists of 14 residues. Germline V gene lookup returns CDR1 SGHTA and CDR2 FQGNSA.

This clone occurred once. The J gene is TRBJ2-1, the V gene TRBV5-4; the match to TRBD1 covers 7 bases. Germline assignment: CDR1 SGHNT and CDR2 YYREEE (reference sequence). The CDR3 consists of 15 residues. J lost 0 bases, V lost 3 bases, and 3 bases had no gene match. The CDR3: CASSSTGSSYNEQFF. CDR3 sequence (DNA): TGTGCCAGCAGCTCGACAGGGAGCTCCTACAATGAGCAGTTCTTC.

V usage is TRBV28 and J usage is TRBJ1-5, with 7 bases matching TRBD1. CDR3 length: 18 residues. Per the germline V gene, CDR1 is MDHEN and CDR2 is SYDVKM. J gave up 2 bases and V 2 bases, and 12 bases lay outside the gene matches. This CDR3 is CASSLRQGGVKGNQPQHF. As DNA, the CDR3 is TGTGCCAGCAGTTTAAGACAGGGTGGCGTAAAGGGCAATCAGCCCCAGCATTTT.

J is TRBJ1-1 and V is TRBV6-4; D is unresolved. Germline V gene sequence: CDR1 MRHNA, CDR2 SNTAGT. CDR3 length: 19 residues. Deletions cut 0 bases from V and 5 bases from J, with 25 bases between. CDR3 in DNA: TGTGCCAGCAGTGACTCGGGCGGATCCCACATAACTCTGAGGACTGAAGCTTTCTTT. This encodes CASSDSGGSHITLRTEAFF.

This chain connects TRBV19 to TRBJ2-6; the match to TRBD1 covers 9 bases. The CDR3 loop spans 17 amino acids. Germline CDR1 LNHDA, CDR2 SQIVND (reference sequence). Trimming cost V 5 bases and J 0 bases; bases outside gene matches: 5. The CDR3 DNA sequence: TGTGCCAGTAGTCTGGGACAGGGAAGCTCTGGGGCCAACGTCCTGACTTTC. As protein: CASSLGQGSSGANVLTF.

This chain joins TRBV15 and TRBJ2-5; no clear D gene. This CDR3 is 15 amino acids long. The V end was cut by 0 bases, the J end by 2 bases, with 10 bases between. Per germline, CDR1 LNHNV and CDR2 YYDKDF (reference sequence). The DNA for the CDR3 is TGTGCCACCAGCAGAGATGTCGTGGATCAAGAGACCCAGTACTTC. It specifies CATSRDVVDQETQYF.

This clone was seen a few times. This chain uses TRBV2 with TRBJ1-6; no clear D gene. Trimming left V 2 bases short and J 3 bases short, with 8 bases between. The germline CDR1 and CDR2 sequences are SNHLY and FYNNEI. This CDR3 has 15 residues. Here the CDR3 DNA reads TGTGCCAGCAGTGAACAGAACAGCTATAATTCACCCCTCCACTTT. It specifies CASSEQNSYNSPLHF.

V is TRBV5-1 and J is TRBJ2-1; 8 nucleotides agree with TRBD2. Looked up from germline, CDR1 is SGHRS and CDR2 is YFSETQ. The CDR3 sequence is 15 residues long. V shed 0 bases and J 7 bases; nucleotides not matched to a gene: 6. CDR3 loop: CASSLEAGAGNEQFF. The CDR3 DNA is TGCGCCAGCAGCTTGGAAGCGGGGGCTGGAAATGAGCAGTTCTTC.

This clone was found a few times. The rearrangement joins TRBV21-1 to TRBJ2-1; the table's D call, TRBD2, has no DNA check behind it. TRBV21-1 is tagged as a pseudogene. The CDR3 extends over 15 amino acids. CDR3 sequence reads: CASSNRTSIYNEQFF. Written as DNA, the CDR3 is TGTGCCAGCAGCAATCGGACTAGCATCTACAATGAGCAGTTCTTC.

The V and J genes are TRBV10-2 and TRBJ1-5; tentatively, D is TRBD1 (5 bases). CDR1 is WSHSY and CDR2 is SAAADI in the germline V gene. Trimming took 2 bases from V and 9 from J, leaving 17 bases between them. The CDR3 spans 15 residues. The CDR3: CASSERQGEGTPQHF. For the CDR3, the DNA is TGCGCCAGCAGTGAGAGGCAGGGCGAAGGTACGCCCCAGCATTTT.

The rearrangement joins TRBV6-5 to TRBJ2-3; 11 nucleotides match TRBD1. V was pared by 6 bases and J by 4 bases, with 6 bases of the junction left unmatched. From germline, CDR1 is MNHEY and CDR2 SVGAGI. The CDR3 runs to 15 residues. CDR3 sequence reads: CASRGQGGYADTQYF. CDR3 sequence (DNA): TGTGCCAGCAGGGGACAGGGGGGCTATGCAGATACGCAGTATTTT.

The J gene is TRBJ1-6, the V gene TRBV28; tentative D call: TRBD1 (5 bases). Trimming left V 0 bases short and J 9 bases short, with 15 bases between. This CDR3 is 16 amino acids long. Germline-derived CDR1 and CDR2 are MDHEN and SYDVKM. CDR3 nucleotides: TGTGCCAGCAGTTTATGGGCTCAGGGTTCCTCTTCACCCCTCCACTTT. It yields the protein CASSLWAQGSSSPLHF.

V gene TRBV6-1 combines with J gene TRBJ2-7, with D tentatively TRBD1 or TRBD2 (5 bases each). V lost 3 bases to trimming and J lost 6 bases, with 15 bases between them. Germline CDR1 MNHNS, CDR2 SASEGT. This CDR3 is 14 amino acids long. The CDR3 coding sequence is TGTGCCAGCAGTGAGGGACGGAGTTTCGGCGAGCAGTACTTC. Translation gives CASSEGRSFGEQYF.

The rearrangement joins TRBV25-1 to TRBJ2-3; D gene ambiguous. The CDR3 covers 11 residues. Germline CDR1 is MGHDK and CDR2 is SYGVNS. Trimming left V 7 bases short and J 4 bases short, with 6 bases between. The CDR3 DNA reads as TGTGCCAGCACTTTGGCAGATACGCAGTATTTT. This codes for CASTLADTQYF.

The gene calls are TRBV6-4 and TRBJ2-7; 9 bases match TRBD2. Per the germline V gene, CDR1 is MRHNA and CDR2 is SNTAGT. The V gene end was trimmed by 5 bases and the J gene end by 0 bases; junction bases not matched to a gene: 5. The CDR3 runs to 15 residues. The CDR3 here is CASSRPGLASYEQYF. The CDR3 DNA is TGTGCCAGCAGTAGACCGGGACTAGCCTCCTACGAGCAGTACTTC.